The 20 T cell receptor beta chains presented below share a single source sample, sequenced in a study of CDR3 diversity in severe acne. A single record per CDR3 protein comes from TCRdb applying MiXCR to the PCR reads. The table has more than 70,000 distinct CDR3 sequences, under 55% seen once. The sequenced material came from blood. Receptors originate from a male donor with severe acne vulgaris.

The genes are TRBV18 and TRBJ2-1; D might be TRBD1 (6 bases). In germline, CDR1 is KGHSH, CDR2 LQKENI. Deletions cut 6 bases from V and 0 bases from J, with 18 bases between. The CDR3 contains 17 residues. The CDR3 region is CASSRRGSVSSYNEQFF. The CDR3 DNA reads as TGTGCCAGCTCCCGCAGGGGTTCTGTGAGCTCCTACAATGAGCAGTTCTTC.

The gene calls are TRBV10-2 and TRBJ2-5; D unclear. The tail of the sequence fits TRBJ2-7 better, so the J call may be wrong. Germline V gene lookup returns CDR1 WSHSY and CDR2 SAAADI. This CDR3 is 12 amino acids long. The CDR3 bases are TGCGCCAGCAGTTCGACCTACTACGAGCAGTACTTC. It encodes CASSSTYYEQYF.

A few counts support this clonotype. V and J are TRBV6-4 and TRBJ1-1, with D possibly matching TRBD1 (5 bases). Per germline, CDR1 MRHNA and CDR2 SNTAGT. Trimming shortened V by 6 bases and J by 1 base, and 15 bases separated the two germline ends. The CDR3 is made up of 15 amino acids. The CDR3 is CASSQFQGGNTEAFF. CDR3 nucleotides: TGTGCCAGCAGCCAATTCCAGGGAGGGAACACTGAAGCTTTCTTT.

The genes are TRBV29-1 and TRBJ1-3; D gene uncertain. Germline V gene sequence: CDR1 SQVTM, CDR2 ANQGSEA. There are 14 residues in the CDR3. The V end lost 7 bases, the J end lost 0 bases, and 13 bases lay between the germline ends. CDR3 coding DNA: TGCAGCGCCATCGACGGATACTCTGGAAACACCATATATTTT. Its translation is CSAIDGYSGNTIYF.

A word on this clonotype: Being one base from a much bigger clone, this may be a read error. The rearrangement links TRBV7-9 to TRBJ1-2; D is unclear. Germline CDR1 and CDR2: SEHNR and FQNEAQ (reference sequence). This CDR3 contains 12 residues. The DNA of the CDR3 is TGTGCCCGCAGCTTAAGAGGCTATGGCTACACCTTC. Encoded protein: CARSLRGYGYTF.

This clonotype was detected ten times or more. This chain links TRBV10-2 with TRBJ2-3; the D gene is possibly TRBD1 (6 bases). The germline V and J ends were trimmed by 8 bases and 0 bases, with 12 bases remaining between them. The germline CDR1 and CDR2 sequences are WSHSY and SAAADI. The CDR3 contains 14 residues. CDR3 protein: CASRDISSTDTQYF. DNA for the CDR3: TGCGCCAGCCGGGACATATCTAGCACAGATACGCAGTATTTT.

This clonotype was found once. This CDR3 reads CASSLATRARLAAIYEQYF. The CDR3 nucleotides are TGTGCCAGCAGTTTAGCGACCCGGGCTCGACTAGCGGCCATCTACGAGCAGTACTTC. V and J are TRBV12-3 or TRBV12-4 and TRBJ2-7; 9 bases agree with TRBD2. Trimming removed 0 bases from V and 3 bases from J; junction bases left unmatched: 15. The CDR3 has 19 residues.

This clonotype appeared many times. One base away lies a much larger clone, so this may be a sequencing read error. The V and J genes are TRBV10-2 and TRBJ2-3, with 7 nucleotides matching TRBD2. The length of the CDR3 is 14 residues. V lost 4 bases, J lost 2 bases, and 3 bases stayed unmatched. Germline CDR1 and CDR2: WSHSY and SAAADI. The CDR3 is CASSGWDYTDTQYF. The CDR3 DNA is TGCGCCAGCAGTGGTTGGGACTACACAGATACGCAGTATTTT.

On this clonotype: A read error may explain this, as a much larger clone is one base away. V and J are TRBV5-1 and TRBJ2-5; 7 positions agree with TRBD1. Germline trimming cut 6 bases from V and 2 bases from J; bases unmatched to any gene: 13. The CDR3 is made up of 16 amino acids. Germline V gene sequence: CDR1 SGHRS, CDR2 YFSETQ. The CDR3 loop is CASNRTGDPSQETQYF. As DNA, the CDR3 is TGCGCCAGCAACCGTACAGGGGACCCATCTCAAGAGACCCAGTACTTC.

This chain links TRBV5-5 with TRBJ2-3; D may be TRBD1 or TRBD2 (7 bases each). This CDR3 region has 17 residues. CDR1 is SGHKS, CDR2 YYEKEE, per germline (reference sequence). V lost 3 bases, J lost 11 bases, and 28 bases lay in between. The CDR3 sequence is CASSSLGGDSYDNEQYF. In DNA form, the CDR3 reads TGTGCCAGCAGCTCACTGGGAGGGGACAGCTATGACAATGAGCAGTATTTT. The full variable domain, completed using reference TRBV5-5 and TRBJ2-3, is DAGVTQSPTHLIKTRGQQVTLRCSPISGHKSVSWYQQVLGQGPQFIFQYYEKEERGRGNFPDRFSARQFPNYSSELNVNALLLGDSALYLCASSSLGGDSYDNEQYFGPGTRLTVL.

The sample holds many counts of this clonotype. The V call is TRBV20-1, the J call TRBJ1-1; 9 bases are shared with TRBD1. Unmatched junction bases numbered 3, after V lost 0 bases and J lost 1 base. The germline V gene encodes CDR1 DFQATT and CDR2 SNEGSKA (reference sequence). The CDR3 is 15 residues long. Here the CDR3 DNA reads TGCAGTGCTAGAGACTTGGACAGGGGGAACACTGAAGCTTTCTTT. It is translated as CSARDLDRGNTEAFF.

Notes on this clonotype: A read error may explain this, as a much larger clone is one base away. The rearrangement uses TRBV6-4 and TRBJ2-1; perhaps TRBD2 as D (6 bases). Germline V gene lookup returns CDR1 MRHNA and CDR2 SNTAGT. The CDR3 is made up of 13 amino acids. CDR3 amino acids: CASSPGSYSEQFF. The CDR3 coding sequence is TGTGCCAGCAGCCCCGGGAGTTACAGTGAGCAGTTCTTC.

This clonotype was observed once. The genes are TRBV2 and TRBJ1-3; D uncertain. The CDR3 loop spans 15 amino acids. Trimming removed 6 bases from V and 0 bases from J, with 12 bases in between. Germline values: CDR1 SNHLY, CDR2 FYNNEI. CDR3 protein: CASSRGRHSGNTIYF. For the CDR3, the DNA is TGTGCCAGCAGCCGAGGACGCCACTCTGGAAACACCATATATTTT.

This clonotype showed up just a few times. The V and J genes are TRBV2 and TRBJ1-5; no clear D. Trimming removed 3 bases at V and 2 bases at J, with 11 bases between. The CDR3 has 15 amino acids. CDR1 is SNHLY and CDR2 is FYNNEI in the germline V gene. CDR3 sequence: CASSEGSWGNQPQHF. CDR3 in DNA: TGTGCCAGCAGTGAGGGGTCGTGGGGCAATCAGCCCCAGCATTTT.

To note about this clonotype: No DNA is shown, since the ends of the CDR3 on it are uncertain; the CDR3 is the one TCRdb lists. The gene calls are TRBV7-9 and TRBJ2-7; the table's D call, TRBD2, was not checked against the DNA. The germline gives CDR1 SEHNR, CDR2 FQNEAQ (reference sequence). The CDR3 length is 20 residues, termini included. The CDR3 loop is CASSFYICSTLAGSDHEQYF.

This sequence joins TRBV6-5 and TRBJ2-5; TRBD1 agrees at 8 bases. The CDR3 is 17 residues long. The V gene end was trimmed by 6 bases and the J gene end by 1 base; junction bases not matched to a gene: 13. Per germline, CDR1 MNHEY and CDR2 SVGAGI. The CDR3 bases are TGTGCCAGCAGCGGACAGGGACGGCAGACGTCCCAAGAGACCCAGTACTTC. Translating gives CASSGQGRQTSQETQYF.

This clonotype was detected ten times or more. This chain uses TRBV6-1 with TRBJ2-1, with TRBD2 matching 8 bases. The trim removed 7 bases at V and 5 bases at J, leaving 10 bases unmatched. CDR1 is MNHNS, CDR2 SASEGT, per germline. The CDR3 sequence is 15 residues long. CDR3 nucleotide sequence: TGTGCCAGCACTATGAAGCGGGAGAGAAACAATGAGCAGTTCTTC. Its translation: CASTMKRERNNEQFF.

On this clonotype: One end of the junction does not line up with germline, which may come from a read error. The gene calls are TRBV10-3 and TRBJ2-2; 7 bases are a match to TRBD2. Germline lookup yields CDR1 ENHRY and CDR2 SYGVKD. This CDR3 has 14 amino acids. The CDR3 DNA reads TGTGCCAGCAGTTTGACTAGCCCCGCCGGGGAGCTGTTTTTT. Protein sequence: CASSLTSPAGELFF.

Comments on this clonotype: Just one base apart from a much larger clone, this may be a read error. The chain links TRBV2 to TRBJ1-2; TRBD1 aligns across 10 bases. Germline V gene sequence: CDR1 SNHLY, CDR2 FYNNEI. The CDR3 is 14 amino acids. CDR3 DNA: TGTACCAGCAGTGAAGCGGGACAGGGGAAAGGCTACACCTTC. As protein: CTSSEAGQGKGYTF.

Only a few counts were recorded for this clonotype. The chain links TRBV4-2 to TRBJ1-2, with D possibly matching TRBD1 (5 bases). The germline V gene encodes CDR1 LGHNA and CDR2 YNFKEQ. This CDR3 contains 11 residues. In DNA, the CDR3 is TGTGCTTCGGCAGGGTTCGATGGCTACACCTTC. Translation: CASAGFDGYTF.